The 29 T cell receptor beta chains below all came from one sample that was sequenced in a study of blood T cell repertoires in COVID-19. The method was immunoSEQ multiplex PCR; TCRdb's version includes in-frame clones alone and lacks a portion of them. The sample carries fewer than 300,000 clones, approximately 89% recorded once. The sequencing sample was made of PBMCs or T cells enriched from blood (not recorded which). The receptors derive from a woman aged 40 to 50 with acute COVID-19.

The CDR3 protein is CASSYAGGDEQYF. CDR3 nucleotide sequence: TGTGCCAGCAGTTACGCAGGGGGCGACGAGCAGTACTTC. This rearrangement joins TRBV6-5 to TRBJ2-7; the match to TRBD1 covers 8 bases. The V segment lost 2 bases and the J segment 5 bases; nucleotides outside the gene matches: 2. The CDR3 extends over 13 amino acids. Germline V lookup: CDR1 MNHEY, CDR2 SVGAGI.

The chain has TRBV29-1 and TRBJ1-1; TRBD1 matches at 7 bases. V was pared by 2 bases and J by 1 base, with 4 bases of the junction left unmatched. CDR3 length equals 14 residues. Germline values: CDR1 SQVTM, CDR2 ANQGSEA. Here the CDR3 DNA reads TGCAGCGTTGAAAGAAGGACAGGGAACACTGAAGCTTTCTTT. This translates into CSVERRTGNTEAFF.

J is TRBJ1-2 and V is TRBV7-2; D unclear. The CDR3 spans 17 residues. In germline, CDR1 is SGHTA, CDR2 FQGNSA. Trimming stripped 2 bases from V and 2 bases from J, with 18 bases between. The CDR3 loop is CASSLSYFAQTNYGYTF. The CDR3 region has the DNA TGTGCCAGCAGCTTATCTTATTTTGCACAGACAAACTATGGCTACACCTTC. The whole variable domain, remainder taken from reference TRBV7-2 and TRBJ1-2, is GAGVSQSPSNKVTEKGKDVELRCDPISGHTALYWYRQSLGQGLEFLIYFQGNSAPDKSGLPSDRFSAERTGGSVSTLTIQRTQQEDSAVYLCASSLSYFAQTNYGYTFGSGTRLTVV.

The V gene is TRBV30, the J gene TRBJ1-4, with a possible D match to TRBD1 (5 bases). CDR1 GTSNPN and CDR2 SVGIG come from the germline V gene (reference sequence). V was shortened by 4 bases and J by 8 bases, with 14 bases between the two germline ends. This CDR3 contains 13 residues. The CDR3 is CAWKRQGNEKLFF. In DNA form, the CDR3 reads TGTGCCTGGAAAAGGCAGGGAAACGAAAAACTGTTTTTT.

In nucleotides, the CDR3 is TGTGCCAGCAGTTACGTCTCGACAGGAGGCACCGGGGAGCTGTTTTTT. The encoded protein is CASSYVSTGGTGELFF. The chain has TRBV6-5 and TRBJ2-2; possible D gene TRBD1, 6 bases. Looked up from germline, CDR1 is MNHEY and CDR2 is SVGAGI. The CDR3 loop spans 16 amino acids. V lost 2 bases and J 4 bases, leaving 14 bases between the germline ends.

The chain employs TRBV6-4 and TRBJ1-6; TRBD1 is a possible D gene (5 bases). V shed 2 bases and J shed 9 bases, with 17 bases lying between them. CDR1 MRHNA and CDR2 SNTAGT come from the germline V gene. The CDR3 contains 16 residues. The CDR3 here is CASSDGWGLGSSPLHF. As DNA, the CDR3 is TGTGCCAGCAGTGACGGGTGGGGACTGGGGAGTTCACCCCTCCACTTT.

The rearrangement links TRBV5-4 to TRBJ1-6; D unresolved. V dropped 1 base and J dropped 8 bases, with 10 bases sitting between them. The length of the CDR3 is 14 residues. Germline-derived CDR1 and CDR2 are SGHNT and YYREEE (reference sequence). The CDR3 bases are TGTGCCAGCAGCTTGCGAGAGAATCATTCACCCCTCCACTTT. Protein product: CASSLRENHSPLHF.

The J gene is TRBJ1-6, the V gene TRBV2; D is unclear. The CDR3 runs to 12 residues. CDR1 is SNHLY, CDR2 FYNNEI, per germline. The V end was cut by 7 bases, the J end by 9 bases, with 10 bases between. The CDR3 spells CASTPGISPLHF. The CDR3 region has the DNA TGTGCCAGCACCCCGGGGATTTCACCCCTCCACTTT. Filled out from reference TRBV2 and TRBJ1-6, the complete variable domain reads EPEVTQTPSHQVTQMGQEVILRCVPISNHLYFYWYRQILGQKVEFLVSFYNNEISEKSEIFDDQFSVERPDGSNFTLKIRSTKLEDSAMYFCASTPGISPLHFGNGTRLTVT.

The chain links TRBV5-6 to TRBJ1-5; D is undetermined. The CDR3 is made up of 15 amino acids. Trimming took off 0 bases at V and 6 bases at J, with 13 bases between the two ends. Germline CDR1 and CDR2: SGHDT and YYEEEE. The CDR3, as DNA: TGTGCCAGCAGCTTGGGAGGCCTGATGGGTCAGCCCCAGCATTTT. This translates into CASSLGGLMGQPQHF.

This clone turned up a few times. The rearrangement uses TRBV5-1 and TRBJ1-3, with D possibly TRBD1 on 6 matching bases. Germline V gene data show CDR1 as SGHRS and CDR2 as YFSETQ. This CDR3 is 14 amino acids long. Trimming shortened V by 3 bases and J by 0 bases, and 7 bases separated the two germline ends. This chain's CDR3 is CASSWDNSGNTIYF. CDR3 DNA: TGCGCCAGCAGCTGGGACAACTCTGGAAACACCATATATTTT.

The rearrangement links TRBV28 to TRBJ2-7, with D tentatively TRBD1 (6 bases). V gave up 4 bases and J gave up 1 base, with 8 bases separating them. There are 13 residues in the CDR3. The germline gives CDR1 MDHEN, CDR2 SYDVKM. Here the CDR3 reads CASSSGESYEQYV. The CDR3 DNA is TGTGCCAGCAGTTCAGGGGAATCCTACGAGCAGTACGTC.

This clone appeared once. This chain connects TRBV29-1 to TRBJ1-2, with no clear D. The germline V gene has CDR1 SQVTM and CDR2 ANQGSEA. V was pared by 6 bases and J by 2 bases, with 13 bases between. CDR3 length: 13 residues. The CDR3 nucleotides are TGCAGCGTCCCCCCTTGGGAGAACTATGGCTACACCTTC. This codes for CSVPPWENYGYTF.

This chain uses TRBV5-6 with TRBJ1-6; perhaps TRBD1 as D (5 bases). The ends were cut back, 0 bases at V and 2 bases at J, with 9 bases in the middle. CDR1 is SGHDT, CDR2 YYEEEE, per germline. The CDR3 length is 16 residues. CDR3 bases: TGTGCCAGCAGCTTGGCGCGGGGCACCTATAATTCACCCCTCCACTTT. Translation gives CASSLARGTYNSPLHF. Complete variable domain (other parts from reference TRBV5-6 and TRBJ1-6): DAGVTQSPTHLIKTRGQQVTLRCSPKSGHDTVSWYQQALGQGPQFIFQYYEEEERQRGNFPDRFSGHQFPNYSSELNVNALLLGDSALYLCASSLARGTYNSPLHFGNGTRLTVT.

V gene TRBV24-1 combines with J gene TRBJ2-7; 7 nucleotides match TRBD1. With 7 bases clipped from V and 3 bases from J, the junction kept 17 bases outside the gene matches. Per germline, CDR1 KGHDR and CDR2 SFDVKD. This CDR3 has 17 residues. In nucleotides, the CDR3 is TGTGCCACCAGCGCCCTAGACAGGGCGAAGGAGGACTACGAGCAGTACGTC. Translation gives CATSALDRAKEDYEQYV.

The chain is built from TRBV5-1 and TRBJ2-1; TRBD2 matches at 11 bases. The CDR3 contains 16 residues. V was pared by 4 bases and J by 3 bases, with 6 bases of the junction left unmatched. Germline CDR1 reads SGHRS; CDR2 reads YFSETQ. This CDR3 is CASSPALAGGYNEQFF. CDR3 DNA: TGCGCCAGCAGCCCGGCCCTAGCGGGGGGCTACAATGAGCAGTTCTTC.

The chain combines TRBV14 with TRBJ2-1; TRBD2 agrees at 7 bases. This CDR3 region has 16 residues. Germline CDR1 reads SGHDN; CDR2 reads FVKESK. Trimming removed 0 bases from V and 4 bases from J; junction bases left unmatched: 6. CDR3 loop: CASSQEWREGYNEQFF. CDR3 DNA sequence: TGTGCCAGCAGCCAAGAGTGGAGGGAGGGTTACAATGAGCAGTTCTTC.

The chain employs TRBV7-9 and TRBJ2-2, with TRBD2 identical over 7 bases. Germline CDR1 and CDR2: SEHNR and FQNEAQ (reference sequence). Losses at the gene ends were 5 bases for V and 0 bases for J; bases not matched to a gene: 6. The CDR3 loop spans 16 amino acids. CDR3 coding DNA: TGTGCCAGCAGCCATAGCGGGTACACGAACACCGGGGAGCTGTTTTTT. Translation gives CASSHSGYTNTGELFF.

J is TRBJ2-7 and V is TRBV19, with D maybe TRBD2 (5 bases). Germline V CDR1 and CDR2: LNHDA, SQIVND (reference sequence). The CDR3 covers 16 residues. The V and J ends lost 3 bases and 1 base respectively, with 16 bases between them. CDR3 in amino acids: CASSILGGFGSYEQYF. CDR3 in DNA: TGTGCCAGTAGTATTCTTGGAGGCTTTGGGTCCTACGAGCAGTACTTC.

The CDR3 reads CASSARGRNTEAFF. The DNA for the CDR3 is TGTGCCAGCAGTGCCAGGGGGCGAAACACTGAAGCTTTCTTT. V gene TRBV25-1 combines with J gene TRBJ1-1; 8 bases line up with TRBD1. Unmatched junction bases numbered 3, after V lost 4 bases and J lost 2 bases. The CDR3 has 14 residues. CDR1 and CDR2 (germline): MGHDK, SYGVNS. Looking up the rest from reference TRBV25-1 and TRBJ1-1 gives the full variable domain: EADIYQTPRYLVIGTGKKITLECSQTMGHDKMYWYQQDPGMELHLIHYSYGVNSTEKGDLSSESTVSRIRTEHFPLTLESARPSHTSQYLCASSARGRNTEAFFGQGTRLTVV.

This clone was observed a handful of times. This sequence joins TRBV13 and TRBJ2-1; D is undetermined. Germline loops: CDR1 PRHDT, CDR2 FYEKMQ (reference sequence). This CDR3 contains 13 residues. V lost 4 bases, J lost 8 bases, and 12 bases lay in between. The CDR3 spells CASSSQRSYEQFF. In nucleotides, the CDR3 is TGTGCCAGCAGCTCCCAAAGGAGTTATGAGCAGTTCTTC.

This clone came up a few times. The chain couples TRBV7-2 to TRBJ2-1, with 9 bases that match TRBD2. Germline assignment: CDR1 SGHTA and CDR2 FQGNSA. V dropped 5 bases and J dropped 0; count of bases not matched to a gene: 5. The CDR3 loop spans 16 amino acids. CDR3 residues: CASSPFSGGSYNEQFF. In DNA, the CDR3 is TGTGCCAGCAGCCCGTTTAGCGGGGGCTCCTACAATGAGCAGTTCTTC.

The chain uses TRBV4-2 and TRBJ1-4; 10 nucleotides agree with TRBD1. V lost 0 bases and J lost 6; bases outside the gene matches: 4. From germline, CDR1 is LGHNA and CDR2 YNFKEQ. CDR3 length equals 16 residues. The CDR3: CASSQDRGTGDEKLFF. The CDR3 nucleotides read TGTGCCAGCAGCCAAGACCGAGGGACAGGGGATGAAAAACTGTTTTTT.

V usage is TRBV24-1 and J usage is TRBJ1-6; 7 nucleotides align to TRBD1. There are 15 residues in the CDR3. After removal of 9 bases from V and 0 bases from J, the junction contained 4 bases not matched to a gene. The germline V gene encodes CDR1 KGHDR and CDR2 SFDVKD. CDR3 in amino acids: CATADRSSYNSPLHF. CDR3 in DNA: TGTGCCACCGCGGACAGGAGCTCCTATAATTCACCCCTCCACTTT.

The chain has TRBV19 and TRBJ2-1, with 10 nucleotides matching TRBD2. CDR3 size: 19 residues. Germline CDR1 is LNHDA and CDR2 is SQIVND (reference sequence). V shed 3 bases and J 0 bases; nucleotides not matched to a gene: 11. The CDR3 is CASSINRLGLAVSYNEQFF. The DNA of the CDR3 is TGTGCCAGTAGTATCAATCGCCTAGGACTAGCGGTCTCCTACAATGAGCAGTTCTTC.

This rearrangement joins TRBV15 to TRBJ2-1; tentative D call: TRBD1 (6 bases). V was clipped by 5 bases and J by 4 bases, with 9 bases between them. The CDR3 has 13 amino acids. Germline CDR1 and CDR2: LNHNV and YYDKDF (reference sequence). The CDR3 is CATSGQIYNEQFF. DNA of the CDR3: TGTGCCACCAGCGGACAGATATACAATGAGCAGTTCTTC.

This clone occurred once. The chain joins TRBV10-3 to TRBJ1-1, with D possibly being TRBD1 (5 bases). V lost 10 bases to trimming and J lost 5 bases, with 17 bases between them. The CDR3 length is 13 residues. The germline V gene has CDR1 ENHRY and CDR2 SYGVKD. CDR3 coding DNA: TGTGCCAGTCGACAGAATCTGGGGACTGAAGCTTTCTTT. This translates into CASRQNLGTEAFF.

The V gene is TRBV2, the J gene TRBJ2-7; 9 bases agree with TRBD2. The V and J ends lost 7 bases and 4 bases, in that order; junction bases with no gene match: 8. CDR3 size: 14 residues. The V gene's germline CDR1 is SNHLY and CDR2 FYNNEI. This chain's CDR3 is CASTLAGVWYEQYF. The CDR3 DNA is TGTGCCAGCACATTAGCGGGAGTTTGGTACGAGCAGTACTTC.

This clone was recorded once. The rearrangement joins TRBV27 to TRBJ1-1; 7 bases agree with TRBD1. The V gene's germline CDR1 is MNHEY and CDR2 SMNVEV (reference sequence). The CDR3 loop spans 12 amino acids. Germline trimming cut 7 bases from V and 6 bases from J; bases unmatched to any gene: 5. The CDR3 here is CASKGGGPEAFF. In DNA, the CDR3 is TGTGCCAGCAAAGGAGGGGGCCCTGAAGCTTTCTTT.

The CDR3 sequence: CASTKGTGVEKLFF. DNA of the CDR3: TGTGCCAGCACGAAGGGGACAGGGGTTGAAAAACTGTTTTTT. The V gene is TRBV6-5, the J gene TRBJ1-4; TRBD1 matches at 10 bases. The CDR3 runs to 14 residues. Trimming removed 7 bases from V and 7 bases from J; junction bases left unmatched: 6. Per the germline V gene, CDR1 is MNHEY and CDR2 is SVGAGI.